One sample yielded the 19 T cell receptor beta chains listed below, sequenced in a study of identical twins. Each CDR3 protein is one row after TCRdb ran MiXCR on the 5' RACE reads. The sample lists roughly 1,500,000 distinct CDR3 sequences, about 30% occurring once. Source material: cord blood. These receptors were taken from a newborn girl in good health.

This clonotype was counted only a few times. The chain is built from TRBV2 and TRBJ2-5; unclear D gene. In germline, CDR1 is SNHLY, CDR2 FYNNEI. The CDR3 has 14 amino acids. V lost 3 bases and J lost 5, with 13 bases in between. CDR3 in amino acids: CASSDPGLTETQYF. CDR3 nucleotides: TGTGCCAGCAGTGACCCGGGTCTTACGGAGACCCAGTACTTC.

This chain connects TRBV27 to TRBJ1-2; tentatively, D is TRBD1 (5 bases). The germline V gene has CDR1 MNHEY and CDR2 SMNVEV (reference sequence). Trimming removed 0 bases from V and 4 bases from J, with 18 bases in between. The CDR3 length is 17 residues. The CDR3 coding sequence is TGTGCCAGCAGTTTATCGGGACGCCTCCTCCCTACCTATGGCTACACCTTC. The encoded protein is CASSLSGRLLPTYGYTF.

The chain combines TRBV12-3 or TRBV12-4 with TRBJ2-3, with 11 nucleotides matching TRBD2. The V gene end was trimmed by 6 bases and the J gene end by 4 bases; junction bases not matched to a gene: 3. This CDR3 region has 14 residues. CDR3 loop: CASRLAGAPDTQYF. The CDR3 nucleotides read TGTGCCAGCAGACTAGCGGGAGCCCCAGATACGCAGTATTTT.

This clonotype was observed a handful of times. V and J are TRBV20-1 and TRBJ2-1; possible D gene TRBD1, 6 bases. The CDR3 contains 11 residues. V was cut by 4 bases and J by 5 bases, with 6 bases left in between. Germline V CDR1 and CDR2: DFQATT, SNEGSKA (reference sequence). The CDR3 protein is CSATGDNEQFF. The CDR3 DNA reads TGCAGTGCTACAGGGGACAATGAGCAGTTCTTC.

This clonotype was recorded a few times. Relative to the germline gene, one junction end is altered; a read error may explain this. The chain uses TRBV3-1 and TRBJ2-4; D unresolved. Germline CDR1 reads LGHDT; CDR2 reads YNNKEL (reference sequence). This CDR3 spans 17 amino acids. Written as DNA, the CDR3 is TGCCCTCACAGCCCCCCGACCGCGCTGGGGGCCAAAAACATTCAGTACTTC. Translation: CPHSPPTALGAKNIQYF.

This clonotype was seen more than once but under ten times. J is TRBJ1-2 and V is TRBV5-5; 9 bases are shared with TRBD1. J lost 2 bases, V lost 0 bases, and 5 bases had no gene match. Germline-derived CDR1 and CDR2 are SGHKS and YYEKEE (reference sequence). The CDR3 length is 16 residues. Here the CDR3 reads CASSLGDRAYNYGYTF. CDR3 coding DNA: TGTGCCAGCAGCTTGGGGGACAGGGCTTACAACTATGGCTACACCTTC.

The chain joins TRBV20-1 to TRBJ1-4, with D unclear. Germline CDR1 and CDR2: DFQATT and SNEGSKA (reference sequence). The CDR3 extends over 14 amino acids. With 3 bases removed from V and 2 bases from J, the gap between germline ends came to 10 bases. CDR3 bases: TGCAGTGCTAGGGACGGGATTACTAATGAAAAACTGTTTTTT. It translates to CSARDGITNEKLFF.

This chain connects TRBV6-5 to TRBJ1-2, with 7 bases aligning to TRBD1. Germline-derived CDR1 and CDR2 are MNHEY and SVGAGI. Trimming took 2 bases from V and 0 from J; bases not matched to a gene: 3. The CDR3 has 15 amino acids. Here the CDR3 reads CASSYVDRSNYGYTF. CDR3 in DNA: TGTGCCAGCAGTTACGTGGACAGGTCTAACTATGGCTACACCTTC.

The V and J genes are TRBV2 and TRBJ2-7; 9 nucleotides agree with TRBD2. CDR3 length: 14 amino acids. CDR1 is SNHLY and CDR2 is FYNNEI in the germline V gene. With V trimmed by 3 bases and J by 5 bases, 5 bases remained unmatched. Written as DNA, the CDR3 is TGTGCCAGCAGTGATTTAGCGGGAGCAAACGAGCAGTACTTC. Translating it yields CASSDLAGANEQYF.

V usage is TRBV12-3 or TRBV12-4 and J usage is TRBJ1-4; perhaps TRBD1 as D (5 bases). This CDR3 spans 14 amino acids. The V end lost 5 bases, the J end lost 6 bases, and 13 bases lay between the germline ends. The CDR3, as DNA: TGTGCCAGCAGTCCACGGGGGACCGATGAAAAACTGTTTTTT. Encoded protein: CASSPRGTDEKLFF.

The DNA for the CDR3 is TGCGCCAGCCGAGAAGGGTGTTCACCCCTCCACTTT. Amino acids: CASREGCSPLHF. The V and J genes are TRBV23-1 and TRBJ1-6; D is uncertain. TRBV23-1 falls under the ORF class, with uncertain function. With 8 bases removed from V and 9 bases from J, the gap between germline ends came to 11 bases. The CDR3 consists of 12 residues.

This clonotype was recorded a few times. This chain uses TRBV2 with TRBJ2-3, with D possibly being TRBD2 (5 bases). Trimming removed 4 bases at V and 6 bases at J, with 11 bases between. Germline V CDR1 and CDR2: SNHLY, FYNNEI. This CDR3 region has 13 residues. The CDR3 here is CASSAGRGDTQYF. As DNA, the CDR3 is TGTGCCAGCAGTGCGGGGAGAGGGGATACGCAGTATTTT.

V is TRBV6-1 and J is TRBJ1-5, with 7 positions matching TRBD1. Germline lookup yields CDR1 MNHNS and CDR2 SASEGT. CDR3 length: 17 residues. The V and J ends lost 4 bases and 0 bases, in that order; junction bases with no gene match: 9. The CDR3 DNA reads TGTGCCAGCAGTGGTAGGGGGCAGGGGTATAGCAATCAGCCCCAGCATTTT. This codes for CASSGRGQGYSNQPQHF.

The chain has TRBV10-3 and TRBJ1-2; D is unresolved. The CDR3 runs to 14 residues. Germline V gene sequence: CDR1 ENHRY, CDR2 SYGVKD. The V end was cut by 0 bases, the J end by 4 bases, with 9 bases between. CDR3 sequence (DNA): TGTGCCATCAGTGAGTCGGAGGGCTCCTATGGCTACACCTTC. Protein sequence: CAISESEGSYGYTF.

CDR3 loop: CASSNGLRGRADTQYF. CDR3 sequence (DNA): TGCGCCAGCAGCAATGGCCTGCGGGGGCGGGCAGATACGCAGTATTTT. The chain recombines TRBV5-1 with TRBJ2-3, with D perhaps matching TRBD2 (7 bases). This CDR3 comprises 16 residues. Germline V gene data show CDR1 as SGHRS and CDR2 as YFSETQ. V was cut by 4 bases and J by 4 bases, with 19 bases left in between.

This clonotype was observed once. A junction end diverges from the germline sequence, so it may reflect a read error. This CDR3 reads CASSFGTVGTGELFF. The CDR3 DNA follows: TGTGCTAGCAGCTTCGGGACAGTCGGCACCGGGGAGCTGTTTTTT. The V gene is TRBV7-7, the J gene TRBJ2-2; 7 bases agree with TRBD1. Germline V gives CDR1 SSHAT, CDR2 FNYEAQ (reference sequence). CDR3 length equals 15 residues.

The rearrangement links TRBV4-2 to TRBJ1-1; TRBD1 might be the D (5 bases). V was shortened by 0 bases and J by 8 bases, with 16 bases between the two germline ends. There are 15 residues in the CDR3. Germline CDR1 and CDR2: LGHNA and YNFKEQ. The DNA of the CDR3 is TGTGCCAGCAGCCAAGACCTAGGGACCGAAAGCGAAGCTTTCTTT. This encodes CASSQDLGTESEAFF.

This clonotype was picked up a small number of times. The rearrangement uses TRBV4-2 and TRBJ1-6; D remains unclear. The CDR3 runs 16 residues. Trimming took off 0 bases at V and 7 bases at J, with 13 bases between the two ends. From germline, CDR1 is LGHNA and CDR2 YNFKEQ. The CDR3 nucleotides are TGTGCCAGCAGCCAAGACGGCAGGATCGGGAATTCACCCCTCCACTTT. It codes for CASSQDGRIGNSPLHF.

This clonotype was observed a handful of times. CDR3 amino acids: CASSKRRTVGNSPLHF. The DNA of the CDR3 is TGTGCCAGCAGCAAGCGACGGACAGTCGGGAATTCACCCCTCCACTTT. The rearrangement links TRBV9 to TRBJ1-6; TRBD1 is a possible D gene (6 bases). The CDR3 length is 16 residues. Germline-derived CDR1 and CDR2 are SGDLS and YYNGEE. V was trimmed by 4 bases and J by 7 bases, leaving 18 bases between them.